This T cell receptor (beta chain) was captured in a study of CD8 T cells in Susac syndrome. Study-wide results and caveats: TCR sequencing and HLA analysis covered a relatively small number of individuals.

Controls were drawn from healthy donors and were matched for age and sex. This CDR3 comprises 13 residues. From germline, CDR1 is SGDLS and CDR2 YYNGEE. The ends were cut back, 6 bases at V and 5 bases at J, with 12 bases in the middle. Comment on this clonotype: The target antigen is unknown.

Random hexamers were used to reverse transcribe an amount of about 0.5 to 1 ug RNA. Amplification of TCR beta CDR3 used immunoSEQ multiplex PCR across 54 Vbeta and 13 Jbeta. One entry per CDR3 protein results from TCRdb running MiXCR on the immunoSEQ multiplex PCR reads. This table holds some 80,000 distinct CDR3 sequences, around 94% found once. The chain carries TRBV9 and TRBJ2-1; tentatively, D is TRBD1 or TRBD2 (5 bases each). Sequenced input: CD8+ T cells from PBMCs. The clonotype comes from a human donor in good health. CDR3 residues: CASTPGTDNEQFF. CDR3 nucleotides: TGTGCCAGCACCCCCGGGACGGACAATGAGCAGTTCTTC.